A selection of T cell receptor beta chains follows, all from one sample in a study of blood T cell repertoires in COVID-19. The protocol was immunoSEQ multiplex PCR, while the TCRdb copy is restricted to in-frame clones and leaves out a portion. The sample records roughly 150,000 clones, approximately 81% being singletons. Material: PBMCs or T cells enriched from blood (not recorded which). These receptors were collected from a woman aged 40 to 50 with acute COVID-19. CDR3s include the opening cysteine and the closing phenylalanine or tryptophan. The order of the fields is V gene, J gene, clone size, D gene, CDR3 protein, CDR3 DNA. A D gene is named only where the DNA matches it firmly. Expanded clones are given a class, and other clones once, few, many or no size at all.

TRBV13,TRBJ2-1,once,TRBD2,CASSLTSGSDEQFF,TGTGCCAGCAGCTTAACTAGCGGGAGTGATGAGCAGTTCTTC
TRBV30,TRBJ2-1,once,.,CAWSADSVGEQFF,TGTGCCTGGAGTGCCGACAGCGTCGGTGAGCAGTTCTTC
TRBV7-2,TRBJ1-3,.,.,CASGGGSSGNTIYF,TGTGCCAGTGGGGGAGGGTCATCTGGAAACACCATATATTTT
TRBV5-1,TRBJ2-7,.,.,CASSLGSGFQYEQYF,TGCGCCAGCAGCTTGGGATCGGGGTTCCAGTACGAGCAGTACTTC
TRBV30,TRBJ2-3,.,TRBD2,CAWSALADTDTQYF,TGTGCCTGGAGTGCTCTAGCGGACACAGATACGCAGTATTTT
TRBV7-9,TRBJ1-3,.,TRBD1,CASSTQGANTIYF,TGTGCCAGCAGCACCCAGGGGGCGAACACCATATATTTT
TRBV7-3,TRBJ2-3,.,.,CASSLVAARGTDTQYF,TGTGCCAGCAGCTTAGTTGCGGCTCGTGGCACAGATACGCAGTATTTT
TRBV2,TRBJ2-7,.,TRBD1,CASSGMGQNPPAWF,TGTGCCAGCAGTGGAATGGGACAGAACCCCCCGGCGTGGTTC
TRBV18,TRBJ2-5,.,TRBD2,CASSPNGATPGTSGRETQYF,TGTGCCAGCTCACCAAATGGCGCCACTCCCGGGACTAGCGGGAGAGAGACCCAGTACTTC
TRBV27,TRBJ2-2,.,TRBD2,CATRGLAGGSYTGELFF,TGTGCCACCAGGGGACTAGCGGGAGGGTCATACACCGGGGAGCTGTTTTTT
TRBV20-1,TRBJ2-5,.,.,CSASRSQTQYF,TGCAGTGCTAGCAGATCCCAGACCCAGTACTTC
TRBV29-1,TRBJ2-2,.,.,CSVRKGHNTGELFF,TGCAGCGTTCGGAAGGGACACAACACCGGGGAGCTGTTTTTT
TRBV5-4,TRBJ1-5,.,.,CASSYGGGQGQPQHF,TGTGCCAGCAGCTACGGGGGGGGGCAAGGTCAGCCCCAGCATTTT
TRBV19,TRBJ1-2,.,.,CASIGGNYGYTF,TGTGCCAGTATCGGGGGTAACTATGGCTACACCTTC
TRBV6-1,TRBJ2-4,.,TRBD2,CASSEQGGAKNIQYF,TGTGCCAGCAGTGAACAGGGAGGGGCCAAAAACATTCAGTACTTC
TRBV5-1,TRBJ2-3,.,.,CASSRAETSTDTQYF,TGCGCCAGCAGCCGAGCGGAAACTAGCACAGATACGCAGTATTTT
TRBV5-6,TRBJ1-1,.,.,CASSYGWNTEAFF,TGTGCCAGCAGCTACGGGTGGAACACTGAAGCTTTCTTT
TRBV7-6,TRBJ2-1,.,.,CASSSTKSNEQFF,TGTGCCAGCAGCTCCACTAAAAGCAATGAGCAGTTCTTC
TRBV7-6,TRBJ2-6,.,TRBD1,CASSPRQGALGANVLTF,TGTGCCAGCAGCCCCAGACAGGGGGCGCTTGGGGCCAACGTCCTGACTTTC
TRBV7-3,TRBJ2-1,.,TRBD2,CASSLGLAGLNEQFF,TGTGCCAGCAGCTTAGGACTAGCGGGTCTTAATGAGCAGTTCTTC
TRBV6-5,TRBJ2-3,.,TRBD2,CATSGRVADTQYF,TGTGCCACTAGCGGGAGGGTCGCAGATACGCAGTATTTT
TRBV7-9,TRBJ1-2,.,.,CASSLGLYGYTF,TGTGCCAGCAGCTTAGGGCTGTATGGCTACACCTTC
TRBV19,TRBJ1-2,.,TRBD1,CASRSLQGRGYGYTF,TGTGCCAGTAGAAGCCTACAGGGGAGAGGATATGGCTACACCTTC
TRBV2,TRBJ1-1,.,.,CASSEGRTAEAFF,TGTGCCAGCAGTGAAGGGAGGACAGCTGAAGCTTTCTTT
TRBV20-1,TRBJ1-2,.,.,CSARDSLGYTF,TGCAGTGCTAGAGATTCATTGGGCTACACCTTC
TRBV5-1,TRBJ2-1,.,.,CASSLAPQGMGEQFF,TGCGCCAGCAGCTTGGCCCCGCAGGGGATGGGTGAGCAGTTCTTC
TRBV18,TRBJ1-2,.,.,CASSQREGYGYTF,TGTGCCAGCTCACAGAGGGAGGGCTATGGCTACACCTTC
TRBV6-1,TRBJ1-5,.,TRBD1,CASSERDRGRIGLNQPQHF,TGTGCCAGCAGTGAACGGGACAGGGGGCGCATCGGGCTCAATCAGCCCCAGCATTTT
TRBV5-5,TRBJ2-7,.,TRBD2,CASSLGLAASYEQYF,TGTGCCAGCAGCTTGGGACTAGCGGCCTCCTACGAGCAGTACTTC
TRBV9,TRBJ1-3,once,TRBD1,CASSVGQGIDGNTIYF,TGTGCCAGCAGCGTAGGACAGGGGATTGATGGAAACACCATATATTTT
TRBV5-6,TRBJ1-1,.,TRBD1,CASSLTGGVNEAFF,TGTGCCAGCAGCTTGACAGGGGGCGTTAATGAAGCTTTCTTT
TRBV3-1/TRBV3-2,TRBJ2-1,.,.,CASSSPPQDAEQFF,TGTGCCAGCAGCTCCCCTCCGCAGGATGCAGAGCAGTTCTTC
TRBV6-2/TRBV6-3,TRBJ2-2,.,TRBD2,CASSWLAGGTGELFF,TGTGCCAGCAGTTGGCTAGCGGGAGGCACCGGGGAGCTGTTTTTT
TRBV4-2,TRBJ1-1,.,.,CASSQDSGAPSTEAFF,TGTGCCAGCAGCCAAGATAGTGGGGCCCCGAGCACTGAAGCTTTCTTT
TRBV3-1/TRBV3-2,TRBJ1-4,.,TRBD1,CASTRTGEVNEKLFF,TGTGCCAGCACCCGGACAGGGGAGGTCAATGAAAAACTGTTTTTT
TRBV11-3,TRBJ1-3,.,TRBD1,CASSFVGTGSGNTIYF,TGTGCCAGCAGCTTTGTCGGGACAGGGTCTGGAAACACCATATATTTT
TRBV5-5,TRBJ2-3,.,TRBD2,CASSFGLAVPTDTQYF,TGTGCCAGCAGCTTCGGACTAGCGGTACCCACAGATACGCAGTATTTT
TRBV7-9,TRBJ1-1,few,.,CASSLEGGWNTEAFF,TGTGCCAGCAGCTTAGAAGGGGGATGGAACACTGAAGCTTTCTTT
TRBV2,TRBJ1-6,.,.,CASKQDNSPLHF,TGTGCCAGCAAACAGGACAATTCACCCCTCCACTTT
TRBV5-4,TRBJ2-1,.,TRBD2,CASSTSGEQFF,TGTGCCAGCAGTACTAGCGGTGAGCAGTTCTTC
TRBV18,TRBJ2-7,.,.,CASSPEGQRGEQYF,TGTGCCAGCTCACCGGAGGGACAGAGGGGCGAGCAGTACTTC
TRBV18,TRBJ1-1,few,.,CASSLQGLNTEAFF,TGTGCCAGCTCTCTTCAGGGGTTGAACACTGAAGCTTTCTTT
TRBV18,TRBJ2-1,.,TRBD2,CASSQGGSGNEQFF,TGTGCCAGCTCACAAGGCGGGAGTGGAAATGAGCAGTTCTTC
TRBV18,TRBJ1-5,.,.,CATAGTSNQPQHF,TGTGCCACCGCCGGGACAAGCAATCAGCCCCAGCATTTT
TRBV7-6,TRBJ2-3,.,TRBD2,CASSLGLAGGGSTDTQYF,TGTGCCAGCAGCTTAGGACTAGCGGGAGGCGGAAGCACAGATACGCAGTATTTT
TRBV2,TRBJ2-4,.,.,CASSETIQVPPLAKNIQYF,TGTGCCAGCAGTGAGACCATACAGGTGCCGCCCCTAGCCAAAAACATTCAGTACTTC
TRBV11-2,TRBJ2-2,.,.,CASSSPVGSSNTGELFF,TGTGCCAGCAGCTCCCCCGTTGGGTCTAGCAACACCGGGGAGCTGTTTTTT
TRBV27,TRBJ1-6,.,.,CASTASGTWDSPLHF,TGTGCCAGCACCGCCTCCGGGACATGGGATTCACCCCTCCACTTT
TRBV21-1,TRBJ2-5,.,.,CASSVPTGQEETQYF,TGTGCCAGCAGCGTTCCGACAGGGCAGGAGGAGACCCAGTACTTC
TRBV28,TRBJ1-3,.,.,CASSLPGTDTIYF,TGTGCCAGCAGTTTACCGGGTACCGACACCATATATTTT
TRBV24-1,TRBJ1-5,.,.,CATSALPLRRYSNQPQHF,TGTGCCACCAGTGCCCTACCTTTGAGGCGTTATAGCAATCAGCCCCAGCATTTT
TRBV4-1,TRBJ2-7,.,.,CASSQDRQAHEQYF,TGCGCCAGCAGCCAAGATCGGCAGGCCCACGAGCAGTACTTC
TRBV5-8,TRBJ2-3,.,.,CASSPWGHTGDTQYF,TGTGCCAGCAGCCCGTGGGGTCACACGGGGGATACGCAGTATTTT